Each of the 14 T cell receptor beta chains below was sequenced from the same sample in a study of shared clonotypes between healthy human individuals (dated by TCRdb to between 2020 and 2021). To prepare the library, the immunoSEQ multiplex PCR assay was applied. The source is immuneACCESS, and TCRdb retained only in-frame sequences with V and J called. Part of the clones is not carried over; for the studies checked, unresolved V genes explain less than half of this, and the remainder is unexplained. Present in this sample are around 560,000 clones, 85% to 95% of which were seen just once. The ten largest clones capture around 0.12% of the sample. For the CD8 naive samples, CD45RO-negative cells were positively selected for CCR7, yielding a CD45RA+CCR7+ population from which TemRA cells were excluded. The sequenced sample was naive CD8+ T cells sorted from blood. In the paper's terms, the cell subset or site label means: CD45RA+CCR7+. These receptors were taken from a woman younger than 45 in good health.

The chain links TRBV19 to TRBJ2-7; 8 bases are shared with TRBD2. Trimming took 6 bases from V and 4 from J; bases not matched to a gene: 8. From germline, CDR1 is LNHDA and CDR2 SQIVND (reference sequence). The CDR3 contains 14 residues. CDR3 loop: CASSEAGAVYEQYF. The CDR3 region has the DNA TGTGCCAGTAGCGAAGCGGGAGCGGTTTACGAGCAGTACTTC.

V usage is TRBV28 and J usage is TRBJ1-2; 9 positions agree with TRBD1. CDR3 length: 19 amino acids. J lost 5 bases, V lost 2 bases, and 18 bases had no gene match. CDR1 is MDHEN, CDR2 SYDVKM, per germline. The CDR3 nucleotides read TGTGCCAGCAGTTTAGTCCCCCCCGTACTCCGGGACAGGGAGTATGGCTACACCTTC. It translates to CASSLVPPVLRDREYGYTF.

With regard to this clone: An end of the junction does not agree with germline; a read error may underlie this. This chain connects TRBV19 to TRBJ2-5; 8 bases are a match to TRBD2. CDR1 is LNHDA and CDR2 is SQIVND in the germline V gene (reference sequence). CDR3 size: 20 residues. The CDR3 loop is CASSIGGTVLAEPFKETQYF. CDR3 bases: TGTGCCAGTAGCATAGGAGGAACAGTACTAGCGGAGCCGTTTAAAGAGACCCAGTACTTC.

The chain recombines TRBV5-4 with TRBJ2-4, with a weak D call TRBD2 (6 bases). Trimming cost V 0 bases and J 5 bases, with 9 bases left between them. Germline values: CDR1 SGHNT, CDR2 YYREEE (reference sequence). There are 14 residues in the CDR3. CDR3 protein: CASSLGWGENIQYF. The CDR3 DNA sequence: TGTGCCAGCAGCTTGGGATGGGGGGAAAACATTCAGTACTTC. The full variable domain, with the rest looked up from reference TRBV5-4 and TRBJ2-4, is ETGVTQSPTHLIKTRGQQVTLRCSSQSGHNTVSWYQQALGQGPQFIFQYYREEENGRGNFPPRFSGLQFPNYSSELNVNALELDDSALYLCASSLGWGENIQYFGAGTRLSVL.

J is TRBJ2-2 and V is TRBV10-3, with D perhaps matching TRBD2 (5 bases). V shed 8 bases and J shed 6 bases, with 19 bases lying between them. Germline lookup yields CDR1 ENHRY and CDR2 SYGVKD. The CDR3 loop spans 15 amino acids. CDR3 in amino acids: CAILRTGSRAGELFF. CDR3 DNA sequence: TGTGCCATCTTGAGGACTGGGAGTCGGGCCGGGGAGCTGTTTTTT.

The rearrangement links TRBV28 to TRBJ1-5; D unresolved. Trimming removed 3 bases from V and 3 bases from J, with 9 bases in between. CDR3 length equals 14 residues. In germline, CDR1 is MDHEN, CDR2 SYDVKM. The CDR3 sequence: CASSFRGYNQPQHF. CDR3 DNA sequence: TGTGCCAGCAGTTTCCGGGGTTACAATCAGCCCCAGCATTTT. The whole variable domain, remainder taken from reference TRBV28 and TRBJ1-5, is DVKVTQSSRYLVKRTGEKVFLECVQDMDHENMFWYRQDPGLGLRLIYFSYDVKMKEKGDIPEGYSVSREKKERFSLILESASTNQTSMYLCASSFRGYNQPQHFGDGTRLSIL.

CDR3 nucleotide sequence: TGTGCCTGGAGTCCGTCGGGCACTGAAGCTTTCTTT. Its translation: CAWSPSGTEAFF. The V gene is TRBV30, the J gene TRBJ1-1; D not certain. V lost 2 bases to trimming and J lost 4 bases, with 8 bases between them. From germline, CDR1 is GTSNPN and CDR2 SVGIG (reference sequence). There are 12 residues in the CDR3.

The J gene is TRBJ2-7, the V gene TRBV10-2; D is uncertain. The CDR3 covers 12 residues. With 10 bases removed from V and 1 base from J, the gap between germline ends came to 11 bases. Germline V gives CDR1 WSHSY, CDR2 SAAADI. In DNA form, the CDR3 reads TGCGCCACCCGTAGCTCTTCCTACGAGCAGTACTTC. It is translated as CATRSSSYEQYF.

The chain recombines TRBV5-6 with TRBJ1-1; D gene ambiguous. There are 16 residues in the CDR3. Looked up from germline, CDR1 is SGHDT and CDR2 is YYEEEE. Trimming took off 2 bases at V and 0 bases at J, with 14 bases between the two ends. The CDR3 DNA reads TGTGCCAGCAGCTTAGTCCAGGAGCTAATGAACACTGAAGCTTTCTTT. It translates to CASSLVQELMNTEAFF.

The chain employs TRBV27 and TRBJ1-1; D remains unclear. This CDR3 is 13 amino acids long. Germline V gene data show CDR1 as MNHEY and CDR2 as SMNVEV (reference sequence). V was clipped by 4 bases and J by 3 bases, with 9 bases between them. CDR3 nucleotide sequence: TGTGCCAGCAGTTCGTGGTCTCACACTGAAGCTTTCTTT. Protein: CASSSWSHTEAFF.

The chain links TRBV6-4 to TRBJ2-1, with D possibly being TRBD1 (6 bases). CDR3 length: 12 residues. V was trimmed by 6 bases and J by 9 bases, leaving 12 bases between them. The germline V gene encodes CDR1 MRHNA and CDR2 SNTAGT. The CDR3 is CASRTGLGEQFF. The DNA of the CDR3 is TGTGCCAGCAGAACAGGGTTGGGTGAGCAGTTCTTC.

The CDR3: CASSLSGTGLTDTQYF. The CDR3 bases are TGTGCCAGCAGCTTAAGCGGGACAGGGTTGACAGATACGCAGTATTTT. The V gene is TRBV11-2, the J gene TRBJ2-3; 9 nucleotides agree with TRBD1. With 2 bases clipped from V and 3 bases from J, the junction kept 6 bases outside the gene matches. Germline CDR1 SGHAT, CDR2 FQNNGV. This CDR3 comprises 16 residues. Together with reference TRBV11-2 and TRBJ2-3, the CDR3 gives the full variable domain: EAGVAQSPRYKIIEKRQSVAFWCNPISGHATLYWYQQILGQGPKLLIQFQNNGVVDDSQLPKDRFSAERLKGVDSTLKIQPAKLEDSAVYLCASSLSGTGLTDTQYFGPGTRLTVL.

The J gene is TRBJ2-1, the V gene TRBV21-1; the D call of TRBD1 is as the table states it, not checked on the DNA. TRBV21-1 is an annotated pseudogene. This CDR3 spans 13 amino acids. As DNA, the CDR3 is TGTGCCAGCAGCAAAGTCCCTCAGAATGAGCAGTTCTTC. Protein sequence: CASSKVPQNEQFF.

In DNA, the CDR3 is TGTGCCAGCAGTTTATCCTACGGACAGGGAGGACGCACAGATACGCAGTATTTT. Amino acids: CASSLSYGQGGRTDTQYF. V and J are TRBV28 and TRBJ2-3, with TRBD1 matching 8 bases. The CDR3 is 18 residues long. CDR1 and CDR2 from the germline V gene are MDHEN and SYDVKM. Trimming cost V 1 base and J 1 base; bases outside gene matches: 10.